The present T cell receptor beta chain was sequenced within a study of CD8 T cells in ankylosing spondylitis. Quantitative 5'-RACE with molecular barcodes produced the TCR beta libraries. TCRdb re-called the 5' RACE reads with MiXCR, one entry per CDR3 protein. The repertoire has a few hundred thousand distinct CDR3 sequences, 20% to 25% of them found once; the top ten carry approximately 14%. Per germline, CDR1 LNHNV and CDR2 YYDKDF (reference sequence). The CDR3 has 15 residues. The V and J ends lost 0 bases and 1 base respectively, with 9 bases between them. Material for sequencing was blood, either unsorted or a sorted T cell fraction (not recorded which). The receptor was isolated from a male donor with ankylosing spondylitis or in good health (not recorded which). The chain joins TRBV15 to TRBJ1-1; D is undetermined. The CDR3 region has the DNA TGTGCCACCAGCAGAGATCGGTCAGGGAACACTGAAGCTTTCTTT. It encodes CATSRDRSGNTEAFF.